The rows below give T cell receptor beta chains drawn from one sample of a study of T cell responses to AZD1222 COVID-19 vaccine. Some clones are missing from TCRdb's copy, which holds only in-frame ones; the method was immunoSEQ multiplex PCR. In the table there are 130,000 to 150,000 clones, about 86% of which are singletons. The sample consisted of peripheral blood, taken 28 days after the second AZD1222 dose. The receptors derive from an adult who received the AZD1222 COVID-19 vaccine. Both conserved end residues are part of each CDR3. A D gene is named only where the DNA matches it firmly. Clone size, where shown, is once, few, many, or a class for clones that have expanded.

>TRBV6-5|TRBD1|NA|TRBJ1-4
TGTGCCAGCAGCTATAGAGGGGGCCGGGAGGAAAAACTGTTTTTT
CASSYRGGREEKLFF
>TRBV7-6|NA|NA|TRBJ2-3
TGTGCCAGCAGCTTAGCGGGGGGAGATACGCAGTATTTT
CASSLAGGDTQYF
>TRBV7-2|NA|NA|TRBJ1-1
TGTGCCAGCAGCTTAGCGCAGACAGACACTGAAGCTTTCTTT
CASSLAQTDTEAFF
>TRBV2|NA|NA|TRBJ1-1
TGTGCCAGCAGTACCCACACTGAAGCTTTCTTT
CASSTHTEAFF
>TRBV6-5|NA|few|TRBJ1-3
TGTGCCAGCAGAAGCTCAGGGTCTGGAAACACCATATATTTT
CASRSSGSGNTIYF
>TRBV28|NA|NA|TRBJ2-7
TGTGCCAGCAGTAGGGGGTACGAGCAGTACTTC
CASSRGYEQYF
>TRBV19|TRBD2|NA|TRBJ2-5
TGTGCCAGTAGTCCACCGGGACTAATCAAACAGTACTTC
CASSPPGLIKQYF
>TRBV19|NA|NA|TRBJ2-3
TGTGCCAGTAGGGGGGCGGGCACAGATACGCAGTATTTT
CASRGAGTDTQYF
>TRBV27|NA|few|TRBJ2-7
TGTGCCAGCAGTTTAAACCGGGACTTCTACGAGCAGTACTTC
CASSLNRDFYEQYF
>TRBV6-5|NA|NA|TRBJ1-1
TGTGCCAGCAGTTACTCGAGACAGCTGAACACTGAAGCTTTCTTT
CASSYSRQLNTEAFF
>TRBV2|NA|NA|TRBJ2-1
TGTGCCAGCAGTGACGCGAGACTAGTTTACAATGAGCAGTTCTTC
CASSDARLVYNEQFF
>TRBV5-6|NA|once|TRBJ1-6
TGTGCCAGCAGCTTGGACGGGCAGGATAATTCACCCCTCCACTTT
CASSLDGQDNSPLHF